A selection of T cell receptor beta chains follows, all from one sample in a study of T cell repertoires in cytomegalovirus infection. Each CDR3 protein is one row after TCRdb ran MiXCR on the reads. The top ten clones hold about 15% of a sample with 300,000 or so distinct CDR3 sequences, roughly 23% of them seen once. Specimen: PBMCs. Receptors originate from a human donor in good health (CMV status not recorded). Some clones in this sample may be carry-over from other donors' samples. The CDR3 runs from the conserved cysteine through the conserved F or W. The D gene is left open where the match is weak. Not every row has a clone size; where given, it reads once, few, many or a size class.

v_call,clone_size,d_call,j_call,cdr3_aa,cdr3_nt
TRBV28,few,-,TRBJ2-5,CATRGLGETQYF,TGTGCCACCAGAGGACTTGGGGAGACCCAGTACTTC
TRBV7-2,-,-,TRBJ2-5,CASSRQRGLGETQYF,TGTGCCAGCAGCCGCCAGCGAGGACTGGGAGAGACCCAGTACTTC
TRBV20-1,few,-,TRBJ1-6,CSAGRDSVSPLHF,TGCAGTGCTGGCCGGGACTCCGTCTCACCCCTCCACTTT
TRBV19,-,TRBD2,TRBJ2-4,CASSLAGLKNIQYF,TGTGCCAGTAGTCTAGCGGGGCTGAAAAACATTCAGTACTTC
TRBV7-9,many,-,TRBJ2-1,CASILRGSYNEQFF,TGTGCCAGCATCCTCAGGGGCTCCTACAATGAGCAGTTCTTC
TRBV7-2,many,TRBD2,TRBJ2-2,CASSLGSLAGVPTGELFF,TGTGCCAGCAGCTTAGGGTCCCTAGCGGGAGTCCCCACCGGGGAGCTGTTTTTT
TRBV20-1,-,TRBD1,TRBJ2-4,CRPTGGRNIQYF,TGCAGGCCTACAGGGGGCAGAAACATTCAGTACTTC
TRBV7-2,many,-,TRBJ1-1,CASSFRNEAFF,TGTGCCAGCAGCTTCAGGAACGAAGCTTTCTTT
TRBV7-2,-,TRBD2,TRBJ2-1,CASSLDLAAYNEQFF,TGTGCCAGCAGCTTAGACCTAGCGGCTTACAATGAGCAGTTCTTC
TRBV7-2,many,-,TRBJ2-5,CASSSPFGGETQYF,TGTGCCAGCAGCTCGCCTTTTGGGGGAGAGACCCAGTACTTC
TRBV19,-,-,TRBJ1-5,CASTLGYDEQPQHF,TGTGCCAGTACCCTCGGGTATGATGAGCAGCCCCAGCATTTT
TRBV7-2,many,TRBD1,TRBJ1-2,CASRKPGQGTYGYTF,TGTGCCAGCAGAAAACCGGGACAGGGGACCTATGGCTACACCTTC
TRBV7-2,many,-,TRBJ1-6,CASSSRWNSPLHF,TGTGCCAGCAGCTCCCGATGGAATTCACCCCTCCACTTT
TRBV7-2,many,-,TRBJ1-1,CASSLVPSMNTEAFF,TGTGCCAGCAGCTTAGTGCCCAGCATGAACACTGAAGCTTTCTTT
TRBV29-1,once,TRBD2,TRBJ2-3,CSVEGLAGGPDTQYF,TGCAGCGTTGAAGGTCTAGCGGGAGGCCCCGATACGCAGTATTTT
TRBV5-6,-,-,TRBJ1-1,CASSLGDPRRAFF,TGTGCCAGCAGCTTGGGGGACCCTCGCCGGGCTTTCTTT
TRBV7-8,many,TRBD2,TRBJ2-3,CASSPRTSGSMADTQYF,TGTGCCAGCAGCCCCCGGACTAGCGGGAGTATGGCAGATACGCAGTATTTT
TRBV24-1,-,-,TRBJ2-1,CATSAASSYNEQFF,TGTGCCACCAGTGCGGCGAGCTCCTACAATGAGCAGTTCTTC
TRBV11-1,many,-,TRBJ2-2,CASSNEFGAGKGAGELFF,TGTGCCAGCAGCAACGAATTCGGTGCAGGCAAGGGCGCCGGGGAGCTGTTTTTT
TRBV6-2/TRBV6-3,few,-,TRBJ2-1,CASSYGTSSYNEQFF,TGTGCCAGCAGTTACGGGACTTCATCCTACAATGAGCAGTTCTTC
TRBV20-1,-,-,TRBJ2-3,CSSLSAGRTDTQYF,TGCAGTTCCCTAAGCGCGGGCCGCACAGATACGCAGTATTTT
TRBV28,-,TRBD2,TRBJ2-1,CASSLFAGGSYNEQFF,TGTGCCAGCAGTTTATTTGCGGGAGGTTCCTACAATGAGCAGTTCTTC
TRBV7-2,-,-,TRBJ1-6,CASSRNPGPNNSPLHF,TGTGCCAGCAGCCGGAACCCGGGACCCAATAATTCACCCCTCCACTTT
TRBV5-4,-,TRBD2,TRBJ2-1,CASSPRTSGGAGNEQFF,TGTGCCAGCAGCCCAAGGACTAGCGGGGGGGCCGGGAATGAGCAGTTCTTC
TRBV6-1,-,-,TRBJ1-3,CASSSQVEGSSGNTIYF,TGTGCCAGCAGTTCCCAGGTCGAGGGGAGCTCTGGAAACACCATATATTTT
TRBV6-6,few,TRBD1,TRBJ1-6,CASSLPGTDNSPLHF,TGTGCCAGCAGTTTGCCCGGGACAGATAATTCACCCCTCCACTTT
TRBV20-1,few,TRBD1,TRBJ2-5,CSAAGTAQETQYF,TGCAGTGCCGCCGGGACAGCGCAAGAGACCCAGTACTTC
TRBV5-1,-,-,TRBJ1-1,CASSSVGPNTEAFF,TGCGCCAGCAGCTCCGTCGGGCCAAACACTGAAGCTTTCTTT
TRBV7-2,many,TRBD2,TRBJ2-7,CASSLGETSVYEQYF,TGTGCCAGCAGCTTAGGCGAGACTAGCGTCTACGAGCAGTACTTC
TRBV5-4,few,-,TRBJ2-3,CASSLRLGTDTQYF,TGTGCCAGCAGCTTGCGACTAGGCACAGATACGCAGTATTTT
TRBV12-3/TRBV12-4,-,TRBD1,TRBJ2-1,CASTLRGQVETPFF,TGTGCCAGCACCCTCCGGGGACAGGTGGAAACACCGTTCTTC
TRBV19,-,TRBD1,TRBJ2-1,CASSTTGNYNEQFF,TGTGCCAGTAGTACGACAGGGAACTACAATGAGCAGTTCTTC
TRBV6-1,-,-,TRBJ1-1,CASLGVGAEAFF,TGTGCCAGCCTCGGGGTAGGCGCTGAAGCTTTCTTT
TRBV7-2,many,-,TRBJ1-5,CASSYRVDNQPQHF,TGTGCCAGCAGCTACAGGGTTGACAATCAGCCCCAGCATTTT
TRBV5-6,-,TRBD2,TRBJ2-1,CASSRRTSGSATRQFF,TGTGCCAGCAGCCGCCGGACTAGCGGGTCGGCTACACGACAGTTCTTC
TRBV6-5,-,TRBD2,TRBJ2-1,CASSYGRRGGNNEQFF,TGTGCCAGCAGTTACGGGAGGCGGGGGGGCAACAATGAGCAGTTCTTC
TRBV5-4,few,TRBD2,TRBJ2-1,CAWGRSGSYNEQFF,TGTGCCTGGGGTAGAAGCGGGAGCTACAATGAGCAGTTCTTC
TRBV4-3,few,TRBD2,TRBJ2-7,CASSQDQRDPGYEQYF,TGCGCCAGCAGCCAAGATCAGCGGGATCCTGGCTACGAGCAGTACTTC
TRBV11-2,many,TRBD2,TRBJ2-1,CASSLGYSGGGSNEQFF,TGTGCCAGCAGCTTAGGTTACTCCGGCGGGGGGTCCAATGAGCAGTTCTTC
TRBV12-3/TRBV12-4,-,-,TRBJ1-2,CASSPFIDSANYGYTF,TGTGCCAGCAGTCCCTTTATAGACAGTGCTAACTATGGCTACACCTTC
TRBV12-3/TRBV12-4,many,-,TRBJ2-6,CASSALTALMGDQGFGANVLTF,TGTGCCAGCAGTGCCCTTACCGCTCTGATGGGGGACCAGGGATTTGGGGCCAACGTCCTGACTTTC
TRBV25-1,few,-,TRBJ2-2,CASSSHGGGELFF,TGTGCCAGCAGTTCCCATGGAGGCGGGGAGCTGTTTTTT
TRBV7-2,many,-,TRBJ1-5,CASSLSPGAVNNQPQHF,TGTGCCAGCAGCTTATCCCCCGGGGCGGTGAACAATCAGCCCCAGCATTTT
TRBV28,-,TRBD2,TRBJ2-5,CASSSPGLAGGSSWGETQYF,TGTGCCAGCAGTTCTCCGGGACTAGCGGGAGGGAGCTCGTGGGGAGAGACCCAGTACTTC
TRBV5-1,-,-,TRBJ1-1,CASSSGAWGTEAFF,TGCGCCAGCAGCTCAGGAGCCTGGGGGACTGAAGCTTTCTTT
TRBV6-1,-,-,TRBJ2-1,CASRLGPAMDEQFF,TGTGCCAGCAGACTGGGACCGGCGATGGATGAGCAGTTCTTC
TRBV27,-,TRBD1,TRBJ2-7,CASSWDRGYEQYF,TGTGCCAGCAGTTGGGACAGGGGGTACGAGCAGTACTTC
TRBV7-2,many,-,TRBJ1-1,CASSIPGFLVGAFF,TGTGCCAGCAGCATCCCAGGGTTTCTTGTCGGAGCTTTCTTT
TRBV7-2,many,-,TRBJ2-1,CASSTSRRAGNEQFF,TGTGCCAGCAGCACTAGCCGGAGGGCCGGAAATGAGCAGTTCTTC
TRBV14,-,-,TRBJ2-3,CASSRGQAGLTDTQYF,TGTGCCAGCAGCCGGGGACAAGCGGGACTCACAGATACGCAGTATTTT
TRBV7-6,few,-,TRBJ1-5,CASSLSSGQPQHF,TGTGCCAGCAGCCTTAGCTCGGGTCAGCCCCAGCATTTT
TRBV7-2,many,TRBD1,TRBJ1-4,CASSLDRGPNEKLFF,TGTGCCAGCAGCTTAGACAGGGGGCCTAATGAAAAACTGTTTTTT
TRBV5-1,-,-,TRBJ1-2,CASSGSPDYGYTF,TGCGCCAGCAGCGGATCGCCGGACTATGGCTACACCTTC
TRBV12-3/TRBV12-4,few,-,TRBJ2-6,CASSLDGAPYSGANVLTF,TGTGCCAGCAGTTTAGACGGGGCCCCCTACTCTGGGGCCAACGTCCTGACTTTC
TRBV18,few,-,TRBJ2-3,CASSRMDTQYF,TGTGCCAGCTCTCGTATGGATACGCAGTATTTT
TRBV5-1,few,-,TRBJ1-1,CASSLGWGNTEAFF,TGCGCCAGCAGCTTGGGCTGGGGGAACACTGAAGCTTTCTTT
TRBV25-1,-,-,TRBJ1-1,CASSFVFGVNTEAFF,TGTGCCAGCAGTTTCGTATTTGGGGTGAACACTGAAGCTTTCTTT